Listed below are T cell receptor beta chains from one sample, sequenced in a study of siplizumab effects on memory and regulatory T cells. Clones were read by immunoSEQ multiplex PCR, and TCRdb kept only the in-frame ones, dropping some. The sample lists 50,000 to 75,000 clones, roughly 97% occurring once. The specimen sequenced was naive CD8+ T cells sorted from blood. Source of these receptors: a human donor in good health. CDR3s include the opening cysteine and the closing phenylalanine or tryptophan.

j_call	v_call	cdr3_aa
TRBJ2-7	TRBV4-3	CASSPRAGFWEQYF
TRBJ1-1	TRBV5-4	CASSAGITENTEAFF
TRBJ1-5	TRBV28	CASRPLRPDSNSNQPQHF
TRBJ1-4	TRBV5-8	CASSVGETNEKLFF
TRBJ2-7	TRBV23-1	CASSRLGELSSYEQYF
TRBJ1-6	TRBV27	CASTRGSYNSPLHF
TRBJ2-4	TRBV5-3	CARSARLAGGHRKNIQYF
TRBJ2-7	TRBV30	CAWMTGLNSYEQYF
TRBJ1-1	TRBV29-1	CSVDPTAMNTEAFF
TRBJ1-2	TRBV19	CASIAGNLYGYTF
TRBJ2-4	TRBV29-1	CVGMGGDKNIQYF
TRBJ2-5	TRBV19	CASSEGQTETQYF
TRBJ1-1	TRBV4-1	CASSQDLGVTEAFF
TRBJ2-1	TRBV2	CATREGYTNEQFF
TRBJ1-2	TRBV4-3	CASSQDDTRVSYGYTF
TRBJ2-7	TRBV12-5	CASGSGYEQYF
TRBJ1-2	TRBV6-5	CASRDGTSYGYTF
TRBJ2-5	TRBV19	CASKQGGETQYF
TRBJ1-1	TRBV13	CASSLGLGTENTEAFF
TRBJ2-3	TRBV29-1	CSVTELAGGQPDTQYF
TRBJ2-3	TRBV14	CASRTGAGDTQYF
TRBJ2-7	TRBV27	CASSLSSGGWYEQYF
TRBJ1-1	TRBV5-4	CASSLEVSMNTEAFF
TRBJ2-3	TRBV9	CASSTTSTDTQYF
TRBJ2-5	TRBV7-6	CASGASGGPETQYF
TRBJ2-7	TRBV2	CASSEIQGVSYEQYF
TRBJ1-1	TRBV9	CASSATGLNTEAFF
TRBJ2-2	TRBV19	CASSIGDRGTGELFF
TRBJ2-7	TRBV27	CASSFGGGPDEQYF
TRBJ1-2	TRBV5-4	CASSLGEDSNYGYTF
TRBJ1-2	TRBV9	CASSGTGGNGYTF
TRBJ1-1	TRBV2	CASRDSDYTEAFF
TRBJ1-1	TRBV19	CASQSYEGVTEAFF
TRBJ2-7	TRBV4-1	CASSQGRSPSEQYF
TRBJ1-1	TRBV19	CASRSRLGGGAAEAFF
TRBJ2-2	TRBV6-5	CASRAGSNTGELFF
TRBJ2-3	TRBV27	CASSSSGTLTDTQYF
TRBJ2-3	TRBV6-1	CASSALDLHTDTQYF
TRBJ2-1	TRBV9	CASSAAGAGGNEQFF
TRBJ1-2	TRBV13	CASSLRTGGYGYTF
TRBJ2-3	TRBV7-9	CASSLDIGFTDTQYF
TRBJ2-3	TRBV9	CASSVGGRGSTDTQYF
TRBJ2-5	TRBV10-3	CAISEPGTSSQTQYF
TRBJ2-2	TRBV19	CASSIEGLAGKNTGELFF
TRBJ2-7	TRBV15	CATSFAGTGSYEQYF
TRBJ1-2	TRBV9	CASSGDSYGYTF
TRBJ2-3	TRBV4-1	CASSQGLATQYF
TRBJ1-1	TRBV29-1	CSVEDWSGVNTEAFF
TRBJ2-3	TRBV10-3	CAISPERGLDTQYF
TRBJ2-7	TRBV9	CASSPGWNSYEQYF